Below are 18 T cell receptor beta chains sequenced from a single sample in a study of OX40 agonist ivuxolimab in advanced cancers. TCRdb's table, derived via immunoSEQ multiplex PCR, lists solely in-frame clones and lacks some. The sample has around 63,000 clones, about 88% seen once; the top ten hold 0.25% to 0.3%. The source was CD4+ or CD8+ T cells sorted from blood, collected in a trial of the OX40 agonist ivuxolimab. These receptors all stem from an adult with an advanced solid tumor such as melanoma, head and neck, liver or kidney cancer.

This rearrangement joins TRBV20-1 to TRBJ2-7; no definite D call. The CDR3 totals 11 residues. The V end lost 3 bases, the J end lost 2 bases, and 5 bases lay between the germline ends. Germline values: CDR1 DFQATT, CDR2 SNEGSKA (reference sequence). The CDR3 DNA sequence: TGCAGTGCTAGGTTTCCCTACGAGCAGTACTTC. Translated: CSARFPYEQYF.

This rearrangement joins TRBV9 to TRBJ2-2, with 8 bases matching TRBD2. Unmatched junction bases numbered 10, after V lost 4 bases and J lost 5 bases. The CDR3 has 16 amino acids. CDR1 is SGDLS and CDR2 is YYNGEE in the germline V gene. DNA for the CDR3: TGTGCCAGCAGCCTTACTAGCGGACCTGGGACCGGGGAGCTGTTTTTT. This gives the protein CASSLTSGPGTGELFF.

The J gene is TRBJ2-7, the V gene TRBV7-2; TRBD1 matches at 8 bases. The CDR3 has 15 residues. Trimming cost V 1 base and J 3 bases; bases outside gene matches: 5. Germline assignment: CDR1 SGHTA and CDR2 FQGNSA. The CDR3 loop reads CASSLGRTGIYEQYF. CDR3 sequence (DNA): TGTGCCAGCAGCTTAGGGCGGACAGGGATCTACGAGCAGTACTTC.

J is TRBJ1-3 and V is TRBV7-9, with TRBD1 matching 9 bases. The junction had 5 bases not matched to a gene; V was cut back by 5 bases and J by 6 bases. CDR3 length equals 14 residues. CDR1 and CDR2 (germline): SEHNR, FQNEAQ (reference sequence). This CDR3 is CASSLQGAENTIYF. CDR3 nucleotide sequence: TGTGCCAGCAGCCTACAGGGGGCCGAAAACACCATATATTTT.

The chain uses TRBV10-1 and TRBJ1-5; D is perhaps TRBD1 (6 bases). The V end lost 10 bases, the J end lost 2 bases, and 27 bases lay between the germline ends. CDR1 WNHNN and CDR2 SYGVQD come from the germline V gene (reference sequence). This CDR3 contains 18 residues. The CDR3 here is CAKQEWDTNSGGNQPQHF. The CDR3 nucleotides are TGCGCCAAACAAGAGTGGGACACTAACTCTGGGGGCAATCAGCCCCAGCATTTT.

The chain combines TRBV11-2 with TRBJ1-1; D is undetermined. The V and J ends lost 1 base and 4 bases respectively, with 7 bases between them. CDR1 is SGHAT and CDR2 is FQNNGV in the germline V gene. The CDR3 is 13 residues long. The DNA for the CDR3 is TGTGCCAGCAGCTTAGGACGGGGCACTGAAGCTTTCTTT. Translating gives CASSLGRGTEAFF.

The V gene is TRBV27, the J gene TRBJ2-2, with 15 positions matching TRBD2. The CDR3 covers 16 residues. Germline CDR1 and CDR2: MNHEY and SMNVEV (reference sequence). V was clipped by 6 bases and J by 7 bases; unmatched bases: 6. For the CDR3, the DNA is TGTGCCAGCAGCGGACTAGCGGGAGGGAGGGGCGGGGAGCTGTTTTTT. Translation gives CASSGLAGGRGGELFF.

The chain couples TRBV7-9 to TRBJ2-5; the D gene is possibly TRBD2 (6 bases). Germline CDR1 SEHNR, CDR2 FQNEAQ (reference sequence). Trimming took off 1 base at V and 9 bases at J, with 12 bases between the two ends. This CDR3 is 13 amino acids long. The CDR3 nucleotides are TGTGCCAGCAGCTTAGGTGCGGGGCGGGCCCAGTACTTC. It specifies CASSLGAGRAQYF.

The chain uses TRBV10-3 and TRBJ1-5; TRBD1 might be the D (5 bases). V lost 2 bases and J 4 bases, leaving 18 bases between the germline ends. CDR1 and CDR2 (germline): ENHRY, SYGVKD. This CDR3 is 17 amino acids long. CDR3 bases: TGTGCCATCAGTGAGGGGACTCTCTCTGCCCCTAATCAGCCCCAGCATTTT. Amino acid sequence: CAISEGTLSAPNQPQHF.

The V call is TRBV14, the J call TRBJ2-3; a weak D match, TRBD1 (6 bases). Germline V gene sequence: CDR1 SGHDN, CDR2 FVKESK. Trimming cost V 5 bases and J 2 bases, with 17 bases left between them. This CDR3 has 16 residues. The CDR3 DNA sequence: TGTGCCAGCAGCTCGATGCCGGGACAAGCCACAGATACGCAGTATTTT. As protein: CASSSMPGQATDTQYF.

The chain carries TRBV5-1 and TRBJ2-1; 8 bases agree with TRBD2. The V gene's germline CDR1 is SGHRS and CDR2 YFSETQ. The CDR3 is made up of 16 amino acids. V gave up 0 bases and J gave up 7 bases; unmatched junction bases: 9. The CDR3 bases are TGCGCCAGCAGCTTGGCCGGCGGGACTAGTCCTAATGAGCAGTTCTTC. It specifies CASSLAGGTSPNEQFF.

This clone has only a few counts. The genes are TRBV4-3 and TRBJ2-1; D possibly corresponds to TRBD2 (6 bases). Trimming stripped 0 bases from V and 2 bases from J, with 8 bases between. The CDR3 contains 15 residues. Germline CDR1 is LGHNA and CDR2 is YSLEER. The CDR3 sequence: CASSQDAGTYNEQFF. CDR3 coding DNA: TGCGCCAGCAGCCAAGACGCGGGGACCTACAATGAGCAGTTCTTC.

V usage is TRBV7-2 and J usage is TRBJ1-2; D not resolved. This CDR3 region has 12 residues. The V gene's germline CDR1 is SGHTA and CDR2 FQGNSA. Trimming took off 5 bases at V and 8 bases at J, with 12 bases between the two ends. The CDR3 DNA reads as TGTGCCAGCAGCCCCGGACTTTCAGGCTACACCTTC. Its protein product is CASSPGLSGYTF.

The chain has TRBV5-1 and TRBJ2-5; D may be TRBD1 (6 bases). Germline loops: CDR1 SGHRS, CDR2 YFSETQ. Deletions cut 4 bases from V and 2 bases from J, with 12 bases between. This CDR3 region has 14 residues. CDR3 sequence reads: CASSMQGIQETQYF. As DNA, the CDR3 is TGCGCCAGCAGCATGCAGGGGATTCAAGAGACCCAGTACTTC. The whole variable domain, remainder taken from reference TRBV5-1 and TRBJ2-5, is KAGVTQTPRYLIKTRGQQVTLSCSPISGHRSVSWYQQTPGQGLQFLFEYFSETQRNKGNFPGRFSGRQFSNSRSEMNVSTLELGDSALYLCASSMQGIQETQYFGPGTRLLVL.

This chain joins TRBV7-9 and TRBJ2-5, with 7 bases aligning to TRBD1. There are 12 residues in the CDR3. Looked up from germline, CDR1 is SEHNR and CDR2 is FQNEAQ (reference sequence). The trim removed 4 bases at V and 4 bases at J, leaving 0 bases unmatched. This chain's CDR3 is CASSSGGETQYF. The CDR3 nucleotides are TGTGCCAGCAGCTCAGGGGGAGAGACCCAGTACTTC.

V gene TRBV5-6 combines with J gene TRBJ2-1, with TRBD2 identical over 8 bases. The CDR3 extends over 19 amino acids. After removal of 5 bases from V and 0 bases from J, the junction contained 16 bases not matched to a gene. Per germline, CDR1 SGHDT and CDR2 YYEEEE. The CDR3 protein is CASRTVVWAGGSSYNEQFF. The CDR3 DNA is TGTGCCAGCAGAACCGTGGTCTGGGCGGGGGGAAGCTCCTACAATGAGCAGTTCTTC.

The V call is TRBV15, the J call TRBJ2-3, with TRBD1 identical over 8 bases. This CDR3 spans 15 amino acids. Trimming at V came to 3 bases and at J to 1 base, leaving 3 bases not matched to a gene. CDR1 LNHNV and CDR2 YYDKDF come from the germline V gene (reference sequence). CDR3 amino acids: CATSSDRGGTDTQYF. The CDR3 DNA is TGTGCCACCAGCAGCGACAGGGGCGGCACAGATACGCAGTATTTT.

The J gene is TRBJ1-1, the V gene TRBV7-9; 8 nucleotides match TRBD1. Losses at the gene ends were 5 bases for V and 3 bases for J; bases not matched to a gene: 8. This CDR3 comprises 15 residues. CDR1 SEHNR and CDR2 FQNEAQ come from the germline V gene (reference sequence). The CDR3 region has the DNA TGTGCCAGCAGCCAGGACAGGGTTCGGGACACTGAAGCTTTCTTT. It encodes CASSQDRVRDTEAFF.